This T cell receptor (beta chain) was captured by sequencing in a study of cytomegalovirus exposure and HLA in healthy donors. The J segment lost 5 bases and the V segment lost 5 bases, leaving 7 bases of the junction unmatched. The CDR3 covers 14 residues. Germline V gene lookup returns CDR1 SGHRS and CDR2 YFSETQ. With 60 Vbeta and 13 Jbeta primers, the PCR was carried out. Using immunoSEQ multiplex PCR, the repertoire was profiled, and TCRdb retains in-frame clones only, with some absent. The table records 150,000 to 200,000 clones, around 84% of them present only once. With respect to this clone: Its antigen remains unidentified.

Study-level points and caveats: Exclusion as indistinguishable affected some V segments, including TRBV6-2 and TRBV6-3. A few chains linked to CMV were shown in vitro to be specific for CMV antigens.

Sequencing used PBMCs. The clonotype originates from a man aged 18 to 30 in good health and CMV-seronegative. The gene calls are TRBV5-1 and TRBJ2-3, with 8 positions matching TRBD2. The CDR3 DNA sequence: TGCGCCAGCAGGAAGCGGGAGTTGGGAGATACGCAGTATTTT. Amino acid sequence: CASRKRELGDTQYF.